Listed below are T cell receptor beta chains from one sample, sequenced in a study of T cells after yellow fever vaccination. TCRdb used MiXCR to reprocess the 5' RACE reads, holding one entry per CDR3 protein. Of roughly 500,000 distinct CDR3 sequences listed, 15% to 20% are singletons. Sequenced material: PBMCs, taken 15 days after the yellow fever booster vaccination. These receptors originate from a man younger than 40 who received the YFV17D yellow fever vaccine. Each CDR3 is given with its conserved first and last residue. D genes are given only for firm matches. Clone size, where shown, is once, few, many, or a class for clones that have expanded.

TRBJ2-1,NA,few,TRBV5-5,CASSLPAASYNEQFF,TGTGCCAGCAGCCTCCCAGCGGCCTCCTACAATGAGCAGTTCTTC
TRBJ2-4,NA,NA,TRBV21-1,CASIGGPKLKNIQYF,TGTGCCAGCATAGGAGGGCCCAAACTCAAAAACATTCAGTACTTC
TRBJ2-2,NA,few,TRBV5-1,CASSWIPGELFF,TGCGCCAGCAGCTGGATACCCGGGGAGCTGTTTTTT
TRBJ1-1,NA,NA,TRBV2,CASRDGENTEAFF,TGTGCCAGTCGGGACGGAGAGAACACTGAAGCTTTCTTT
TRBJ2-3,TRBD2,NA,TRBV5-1,CASSLDPSGPTDTQYF,TGCGCCAGCAGCTTGGACCCTAGCGGACCCACAGATACGCAGTATTTT
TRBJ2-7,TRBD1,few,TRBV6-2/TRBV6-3,CASSYFLRTGKEGIYEQYF,TGTGCCAGCAGTTACTTCCTCCGGACAGGGAAGGAGGGGATATACGAGCAGTACTTC
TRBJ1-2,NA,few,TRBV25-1,CASSELPRIYGYTF,TGTGCCAGCAGTGAATTGCCCAGGATCTATGGCTACACCTTC
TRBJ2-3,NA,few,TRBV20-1,CSASGKNRGTDTQYF,TGCAGTGCTTCCGGGAAAAATCGTGGCACAGATACGCAGTATTTT
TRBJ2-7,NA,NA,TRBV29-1,CSVRTTASDYEQYF,TGCAGCGTCAGGACAACGGCGTCGGACTACGAGCAGTACTTC
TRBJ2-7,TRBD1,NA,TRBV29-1,CSAKQGLGYEQYF,TGCAGCGCCAAACAGGGGCTCGGCTACGAGCAGTACTTC
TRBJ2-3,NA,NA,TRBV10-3,CAISEGQGTDTQYF,TGTGCCATCAGTGAAGGGCAGGGAACAGATACGCAGTATTTT
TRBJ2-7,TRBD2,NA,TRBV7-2,CASTLTSGVYEQYF,TGTGCCAGCACCCTGACTAGCGGGGTCTACGAGCAGTACTTC
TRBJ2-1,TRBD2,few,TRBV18,CASSLYQTSGSVDEQFF,TGTGCCAGCTCACTCTACCAGACTAGCGGGAGTGTCGATGAGCAGTTCTTC
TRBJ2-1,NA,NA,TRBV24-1,CATSEPGRANEQFF,TGTGCCACCAGTGAGCCAGGGCGGGCAAATGAGCAGTTCTTC
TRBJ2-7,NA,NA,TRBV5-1,CASSIRAAGPYEQYF,TGCGCCAGCAGCATCCGGGCCGCCGGGCCTTACGAGCAGTACTTC
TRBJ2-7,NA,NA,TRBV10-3,CATSMDSDEQYF,TGTGCCACCTCAATGGACTCGGACGAGCAGTACTTC
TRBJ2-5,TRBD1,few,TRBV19,CASSPRTGSETQYF,TGTGCCAGTAGTCCTAGGACAGGGTCAGAGACCCAGTACTTC
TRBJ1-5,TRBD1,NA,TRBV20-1,CSAVRQGAPQPQHF,TGCAGTGCTGTCAGACAGGGGGCACCTCAGCCCCAGCATTTT
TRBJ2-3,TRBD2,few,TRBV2,CARLAGGGTDTQYF,TGTGCCCGGCTAGCGGGAGGGGGCACAGATACGCAGTATTTT
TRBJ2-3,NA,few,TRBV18,CASSPPQRADTQYF,TGTGCCAGCTCACCACCTCAACGGGCAGATACGCAGTATTTT